The clone carrying this TCR beta chain has more than one count but fewer than ten. Its antigen is as yet unknown. These data come from a study of OX40 agonist ivuxolimab in advanced cancers. Study details: Those enrolled were 82.7% male, with a mean age of approximately 60 years and ages from about 20 to 90.

V was shortened by 4 bases and J by 8 bases, with 14 bases between the two germline ends. The CDR3 loop spans 13 amino acids. Germline CDR1 is LNHDA and CDR2 is SQIVND (reference sequence). The repertoire was sequenced with immunoSEQ multiplex PCR; TCRdb's copy has only in-frame clones and lacks some. The table includes around 26,000 clones, 85% detected once. Study-wide points: Expanded peripheral T cells had an undetermined antigen specificity. The authors also found low normalized T-cell clonal expansion in some nonresponders.

This receptor was identified in an adult with an advanced solid tumor such as melanoma, head and neck, liver or kidney cancer. This chain joins TRBV19 and TRBJ1-2; no definite D call. This material consisted of CD4+ or CD8+ T cells sorted from blood, taken in a trial of the OX40 agonist ivuxolimab. CDR3 DNA sequence: TGTGCCAGTAGTACTGGACTGGCCCGCGGCTACACCTTC. Encoded protein: CASSTGLARGYTF.